The 2 T cell receptor beta chains below were found in one sample sequenced in a study of cytomegalovirus exposure and HLA in healthy donors. The PCR employed 60 Vbeta primers together with 13 Jbeta primers. The data were produced by immunoSEQ multiplex PCR, yet TCRdb's version contains in-frame clones alone and is incomplete. Of 100,000 to 150,000 clones in the sample, 80% were seen once. The sequencing input was PBMCs. The source of these receptors is a man younger than 45 in good health and CMV-seronegative.

This clone appeared once. The chain has TRBV4-2 and TRBJ1-5; D not resolved. The CDR3 covers 14 residues. Germline values: CDR1 LGHNA, CDR2 YNFKEQ. The ends were cut back, 0 bases at V and 9 bases at J, with 12 bases in the middle. CDR3 bases: TGTGCCAGCAGCCAAGATTCACGGTCCCGGCCCCAGCATTTT. Translation gives CASSQDSRSRPQHF.

This clone showed up just a few times. This rearrangement joins TRBV5-4 to TRBJ2-2; 12 bases fit TRBD2. This CDR3 is built from 17 residues. CDR1 and CDR2 (germline): SGHNT, YYREEE (reference sequence). V dropped 5 bases and J dropped 6; count of bases not matched to a gene: 11. This chain's CDR3 is CASSSTSGSIFSGELFF. CDR3 DNA: TGTGCCAGCAGTTCGACTAGCGGGAGCATTTTCTCCGGGGAGCTGTTTTTT.